This TCR beta chain derives from a study of graft-versus-host responses after intestinal transplantation. Study in general: Once they had received anti-thymocyte globulin induction, all recipients took tacrolimus and steroids for about three years.

In regard to this clone: Its target is not known. Distinct nucleotide sequences in the sample also encode this CDR3.

Lamina propria and intraepithelial lymphocytes were released by processing graft tissue. Produced via immunoSEQ multiplex PCR; TCRdb's table is partial and in-frame only. This table holds about 19,000 clones, roughly 70% found once. Notes on the study in general: Marrow from the recipient contained GvH clones, some of which had appeared first in ileum or blood. After transplant, early declines in HvG clones were associated with peak levels of circulating GvH clones.

Germline CDR1 MNHEY, CDR2 SMNVEV (reference sequence). The length of the CDR3 is 14 residues. V lost 3 bases and J 2 bases, leaving 11 bases between the germline ends. Sample: ileum tissue, taken around 20 days after intestinal transplant. This TCR derives from a human patient who received an intestinal transplant, so some T cells may come from the graft donor. This chain joins TRBV27 and TRBJ2-7; D gene ambiguous. CDR3 amino acids: CASSFGGSAYEQYF. The CDR3 DNA reads as TGTGCCAGCAGTTTCGGCGGCAGTGCCTACGAGCAGTACTTC.